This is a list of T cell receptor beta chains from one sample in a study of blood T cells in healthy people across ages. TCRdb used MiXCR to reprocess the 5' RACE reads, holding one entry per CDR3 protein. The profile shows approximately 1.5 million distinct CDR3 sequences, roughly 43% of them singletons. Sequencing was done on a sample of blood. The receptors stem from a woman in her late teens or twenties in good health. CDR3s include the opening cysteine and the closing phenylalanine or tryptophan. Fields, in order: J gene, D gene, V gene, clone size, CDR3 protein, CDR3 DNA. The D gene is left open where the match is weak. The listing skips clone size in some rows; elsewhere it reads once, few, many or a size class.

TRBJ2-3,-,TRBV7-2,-,CASSPPGTTDTDTQYF,TGTGCCAGCAGCCCCCCCGGGACAACCGACACAGATACGCAGTATTTT
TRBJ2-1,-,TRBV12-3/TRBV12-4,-,CASRFGRKTQFF,TGTGCCAGCAGGTTCGGTCGGAAGACCCAGTTCTTC
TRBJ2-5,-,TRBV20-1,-,CSARDQRAGETQYF,TGCAGTGCTAGAGATCAACGGGCGGGAGAGACCCAGTACTTC
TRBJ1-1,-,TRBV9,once,CASNPGTPDTEAFF,TGTGCCAGCAACCCCGGGACACCGGACACTGAAGCTTTCTTT
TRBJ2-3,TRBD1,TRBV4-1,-,CASSQGPGQGRDTQYF,TGCGCCAGCAGCCAAGGCCCGGGACAGGGAAGGGATACGCAGTATTTT
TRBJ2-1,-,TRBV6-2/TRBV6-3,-,CASSQPGLHNEQFF,TGTGCCAGCAGTCAACCCGGACTTCACAATGAGCAGTTCTTC
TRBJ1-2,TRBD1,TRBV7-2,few,CASSTRSGTAYGYTF,TGTGCCAGCAGCACCAGGTCTGGGACAGCCTATGGCTACACCTTC
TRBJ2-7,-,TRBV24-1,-,CATSETLATEQYF,TGTGCCACCAGTGAAACCCTAGCGACCGAGCAGTACTTC
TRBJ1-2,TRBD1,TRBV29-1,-,CSVGDRFYGYTF,TGCAGCGTTGGGGACAGGTTCTATGGCTACACCTTC
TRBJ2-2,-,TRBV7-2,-,CATARGSNTGELFF,TGTGCCACCGCTAGGGGGTCGAACACCGGGGAGCTGTTTTTT
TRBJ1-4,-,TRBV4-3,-,CASSQVEGGNEKLFF,TGCGCCAGCAGCCAAGTTGAGGGGGGTAATGAAAAACTGTTTTTT
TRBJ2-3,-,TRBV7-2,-,CASSDLIGEPTDTQYF,TGTGCCAGCAGCGACCTAATCGGGGAGCCCACAGATACGCAGTATTTT
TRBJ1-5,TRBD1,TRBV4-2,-,CASSHLAGTGVRQPQHF,TGTGCCAGCAGCCATTTAGCCGGGACAGGGGTAAGACAGCCCCAGCATTTT
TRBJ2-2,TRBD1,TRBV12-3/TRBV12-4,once,CASMTQGESNTGELFF,TGTGCCAGCATGACGCAGGGGGAAAGTAACACCGGGGAGCTGTTTTTT
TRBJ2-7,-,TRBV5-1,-,CASSPGYIEQYF,TGCGCCAGCAGCCCGGGGTACATTGAGCAGTACTTC
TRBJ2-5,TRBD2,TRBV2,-,CASYIGLGETQYF,TGTGCCAGTTATATCGGACTAGGAGAGACCCAGTACTTC
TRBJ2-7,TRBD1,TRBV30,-,CAWSLGGLYEQYF,TGTGCCTGGAGTTTAGGGGGCCTTTACGAGCAGTACTTC
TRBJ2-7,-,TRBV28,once,CASSRNRYGLYEQYF,TGTGCCAGCAGCCGGAACCGGTACGGATTGTACGAGCAGTACTTC
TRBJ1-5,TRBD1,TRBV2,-,CASSDPGGDQPQHF,TGTGCCAGCAGTGACCCAGGGGGCGATCAGCCCCAGCATTTT
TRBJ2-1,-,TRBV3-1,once,CASSQDSGGAREQFF,TGTGCCAGCAGCCAAGATTCAGGTGGGGCTAGGGAGCAGTTCTTC
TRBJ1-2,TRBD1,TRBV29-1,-,CSVEDRGQGDGYTF,TGCAGCGTTGAAGATCGAGGACAGGGGGATGGCTACACCTTC
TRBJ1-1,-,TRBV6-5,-,CASSYDRTLEAFF,TGTGCCAGCAGTTACGATAGGACGTTAGAAGCTTTCTTT